Sequencing of this T cell receptor (beta chain) was carried out in a study of control samples from healthy donors and cancer patients (dated by TCRdb to about 2020). Library preparation employed the immunoSEQ multiplex PCR assay. In TCRdb, the immuneACCESS table is reduced to in-frame sequences with V and J assigned. These tables do not hold every clone; where another copy was compared, an unresolved V gene accounts for under half, and the others remain unexplained. Within this sample are around 71,000 clones, with 70% to 90% of them counted one time only. Jointly, the top ten make up roughly 2.4% of the sample. The CDR3 measures 14 amino acids from cysteine to phenylalanine. Of the read, only the CDR3 DNA is kept; its 42 bases are in frame from base 1. The germline V gene supplies CDR1 KGHSH and CDR2 LQKENI. Unmatched junction bases come to 6, with V trimmed by 4 bases and J by 6 bases. Points on this clone: This clone's antigen is unknown. No base-level quality is on record; no much larger clone is a single base apart. The same CDR3 is also encoded by other DNA sequences in this sample.

What was sequenced was PBMCs. The receptor chain draws on TRBV18 and TRBJ1-5; TRBD1 lines up with 7 middle nucleotides. The sequence came from a woman between 45 and 65 years old with head and neck cancer. The CDR3 region reads CASSLDRVGQPQHF. The nucleotides read TGTGCCAGCTCACTAGACAGGGTCGGTCAGCCCCAGCATTTT.